Here is one T cell receptor (beta chain) with its context. Indicated time point: blood at routine non-recurrence follow-up after resection. The data stem from a study of spatial heterogeneity in lung cancer. The CDR3 loop spans 14 amino acids. Trimming took 0 bases from V and 6 from J, leaving 13 bases between them. Germline V CDR1 and CDR2: GTSNPN, SVGIG (reference sequence). TCRdb passed the 5' RACE reads through MiXCR, listing each CDR3 protein once. The sample includes about 100,000 distinct CDR3 sequences, 15% to 20% seen only once; the top ten take around a fifth. The sequence was obtained from a male donor with early-stage non-small cell lung cancer. Source: PBMCs, taken at follow-up. The genes are TRBV30 and TRBJ2-3; the D gene is possibly TRBD2 (6 bases). CDR3 sequence (DNA): TGTGCCTGGAGTGTAGGATTCCGGGGGGATACGCAGTATTTT. This codes for CAWSVGFRGDTQYF.